The T cell receptor beta chain under discussion was sequenced for a study of a mutant IDH1 vaccine in newly diagnosed glioma. Study information: Previous treatment comprised radiotherapy, temozolomide, or both, mostly both. At week 47 came visit V13, while visit V12 had come at week 35.

Time point noted: week 47, end of study. In the vaccine, a single dose held 300 ug of the mutant IDH1 20-mer peptide, along with topical imiquimod. Worth noting for this clone: Its specificity is unknown.

Trimming took off 1 base at V and 5 bases at J, with 12 bases between the two ends. Germline CDR1 is SGHTA and CDR2 is FQGNSA. The CDR3 loop spans 14 amino acids. The protocol was immunoSEQ multiplex PCR, while the TCRdb copy is restricted to in-frame clones and leaves out a portion. Among some 87,000 clones listed, about 81% were seen once. The specimen was PBMCs, collected from a glioma patient whose treatment included an IDH1 peptide vaccine. The J gene is TRBJ2-7, the V gene TRBV7-2; D is possibly TRBD1 or TRBD2 (6 bases each). The sequence derives from a man in his forties with glioma. The CDR3 DNA follows: TGTGCCAGCAGCTTAGGGGGGGCGAGGAACGAGCAGTACTTC. It translates to CASSLGGARNEQYF. Full variable domain (outside the CDR3, taken from reference TRBV7-2 and TRBJ2-7): GAGVSQSPSNKVTEKGKDVELRCDPISGHTALYWYRQSLGQGLEFLIYFQGNSAPDKSGLPSDRFSAERTGGSVSTLTIQRTQQEDSAVYLCASSLGGARNEQYFGPGTRLTVT.